The clone carrying this TCR beta chain was detected once. What it binds is unknown. This sample is drawn from a study of identifying expanded T cells in peripheral blood. Findings and limits, study-wide: Over about two and four weeks, about 15 and 19 clones changed, versus around 1.2 between replicates.

CDR3 length: 14 residues. The V end lost 0 bases, the J end lost 5 bases, and 11 bases lay between the germline ends. Germline V lookup: CDR1 MNHEY, CDR2 SVGAGI. TCRdb's table, derived via immunoSEQ multiplex PCR, lists solely in-frame clones and lacks some. The sample shows approximately 92,000 clones, roughly 84% of them seen only once. The sequence was obtained from a person aged 18 to 75 in good health. Sequencing was done on a sample of blood. V usage is TRBV6-5 and J usage is TRBJ2-7; perhaps TRBD2 as D (6 bases). The CDR3 region is CASSYSPGGNEQYF. CDR3 nucleotides: TGTGCCAGCAGTTACTCCCCCGGGGGAAACGAGCAGTACTTC.